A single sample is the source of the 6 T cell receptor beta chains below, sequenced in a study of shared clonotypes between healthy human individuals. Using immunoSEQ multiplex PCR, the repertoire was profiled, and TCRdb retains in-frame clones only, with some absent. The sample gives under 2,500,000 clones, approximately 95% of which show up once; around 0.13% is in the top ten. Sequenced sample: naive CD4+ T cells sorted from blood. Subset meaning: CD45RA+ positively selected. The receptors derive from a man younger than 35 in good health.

The DNA for the CDR3 is TGTGCCATCAGTGACTCCCCCCACGTAGGCGATGGCTACACCTTC. Translating it yields CAISDSPHVGDGYTF. The J gene is TRBJ1-2, the V gene TRBV10-3, with D unresolved. The V and J ends lost 3 bases and 6 bases respectively, with 17 bases between them. The CDR3 loop spans 15 amino acids. Germline loops: CDR1 ENHRY, CDR2 SYGVKD.

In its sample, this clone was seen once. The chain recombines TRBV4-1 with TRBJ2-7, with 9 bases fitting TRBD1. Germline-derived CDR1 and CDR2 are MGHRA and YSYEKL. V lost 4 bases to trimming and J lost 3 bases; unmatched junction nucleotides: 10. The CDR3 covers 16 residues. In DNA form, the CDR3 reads TGCGCCAGCAGCCTCCTGGGAGGGACAGGGATCTACGAGCAGTACTTC. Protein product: CASSLLGGTGIYEQYF.

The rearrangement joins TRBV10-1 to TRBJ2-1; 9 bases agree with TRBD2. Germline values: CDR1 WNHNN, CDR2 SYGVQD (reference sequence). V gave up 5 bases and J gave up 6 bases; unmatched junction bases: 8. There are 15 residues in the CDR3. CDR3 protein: CASSSTSGARNEQFF. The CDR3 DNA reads TGCGCCAGCAGTTCGACTAGCGGAGCCCGCAATGAGCAGTTCTTC.

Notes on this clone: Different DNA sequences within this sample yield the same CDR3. CDR3: CASSLEGTDTQYF. DNA of the CDR3: TGTGCCAGCAGTCTAGAGGGCACAGATACGCAGTATTTT. The chain recombines TRBV28 with TRBJ2-3; unclear D gene. This CDR3 region has 13 residues. The V end was cut by 5 bases, the J end by 1 base, with 7 bases between. Germline V lookup: CDR1 MDHEN, CDR2 SYDVKM.

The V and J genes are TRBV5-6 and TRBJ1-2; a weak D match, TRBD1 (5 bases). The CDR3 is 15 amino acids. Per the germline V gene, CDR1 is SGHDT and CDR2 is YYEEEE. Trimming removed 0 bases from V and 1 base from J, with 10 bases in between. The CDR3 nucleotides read TGTGCCAGCAGCTTGGTCGAGGGACTTAACTATGGCTACACCTTC. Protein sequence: CASSLVEGLNYGYTF.

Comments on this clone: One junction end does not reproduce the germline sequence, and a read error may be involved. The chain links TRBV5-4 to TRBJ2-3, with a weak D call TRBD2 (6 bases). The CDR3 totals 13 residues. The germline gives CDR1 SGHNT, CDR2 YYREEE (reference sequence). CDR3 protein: CASSWDSTYTQYF. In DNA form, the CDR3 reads TGTGCCAGCAGCTGGGACTCCACATATACGCAGTATTTT.